The entry below describes one T cell receptor beta chain. Its antigen is not known. These data originate in a study of cytomegalovirus exposure and HLA in healthy donors. Whole-study context: Prior work identified more than 90 million unique TCR beta sequences in approximately 200 million T cells. Findings and caveats of the study: Diagnosis of cytomegalovirus status made by the classifier reportedly showed high specificity and sensitivity. On later analysis, the bulk of CMV-associated TCR beta chains appeared to be HLA-restricted.

Trimming took off 8 bases at V and 3 bases at J, with 17 bases between the two ends. Germline assignment: CDR1 SGHVS and CDR2 FQNEAQ. There are 14 residues in the CDR3. At sampling all donors were nominally healthy, likely with unrecorded immune exposures. The primer mix had 60 Vbeta and 13 Jbeta primers. Clones were sequenced by immunoSEQ multiplex PCR, and TCRdb holds only the in-frame ones, with some missing. The sample lists approximately 98,000 clones, around 80% occurring once. The chain joins TRBV7-8 to TRBJ2-7, with D possibly TRBD2 on 5 matching bases. This TCR was sampled from a man between 18 and 35 years old in good health and CMV-seropositive. Material: PBMCs. DNA for the CDR3: TGTGCCAGCCGATCCACTAGGTCGGGCTACGAGCAGTACTTC. Its protein is CASRSTRSGYEQYF.